A selection of T cell receptor beta chains follows, all from one sample in a study of identical twins. MiXCR, run by TCRdb on the 5' RACE reads, gives a single entry per CDR3 protein. The sample records around 340,000 distinct CDR3 sequences, around 12% being singletons. In addition, the sample was reused for a study of yellow fever vaccine responses in identical twins.

Sequenced: CD8+ T cells sorted from blood. The receptor source for this set is a woman younger than 35 in good health. CDR3s include the opening cysteine and the closing phenylalanine or tryptophan. The D gene is left open where the match is weak. Not every row has a clone size; where given, it reads once, few, many or a size class.

len: 18
d_gene: TRBD1
abundance: -
v_gene: TRBV12-3/TRBV12-4
j_gene: TRBJ2-3
CDR3nt: TGTGCCAGCAGTTTAATACCGGGACAGGGGACCCTCACAGATACGCAGTATTTT
CDR3aa: CASSLIPGQGTLTDTQYF

len: 15
d_gene: -
abundance: -
v_gene: TRBV15
j_gene: TRBJ1-5
CDR3nt: TGTGCCACCAGCAGAGATGGGTATAGCAATCAGCCCCAGCATTTT
CDR3aa: CATSRDGYSNQPQHF

len: 14
d_gene: -
abundance: few
v_gene: TRBV7-2
j_gene: TRBJ2-3
CDR3nt: TGTGCCACCACCCTCCTCTTTGGTACAGATACGCAGTATTTT
CDR3aa: CATTLLFGTDTQYF

len: 19
d_gene: TRBD1
abundance: few
v_gene: TRBV19
j_gene: TRBJ1-1
CDR3nt: TGTGCCAGTATCACACCCTCCTGGGCAGGGGGCGGGAGGAACACTGAAGCTTTCTTT
CDR3aa: CASITPSWAGGGRNTEAFF

len: 15
d_gene: -
abundance: many
v_gene: TRBV12-3/TRBV12-4
j_gene: TRBJ2-2
CDR3nt: TGTGCCAGCAGTTTCTGGCAGGAGAACACCGGGGAGCTGTTTTTT
CDR3aa: CASSFWQENTGELFF

len: 17
d_gene: TRBD1
abundance: -
v_gene: TRBV7-2
j_gene: TRBJ2-1
CDR3nt: TGTGCCAGCAGCTTACTACAGGGGGCAAGTCTTTTCTATGAGCAGTTCTTC
CDR3aa: CASSLLQGASLFYEQFF

len: 16
d_gene: TRBD2
abundance: once
v_gene: TRBV6-4
j_gene: TRBJ2-7
CDR3nt: TGTGCCAGCAGCCCCGTAGCGGGAGCGCGATCCTACGAGCAGTACTTC
CDR3aa: CASSPVAGARSYEQYF

len: 18
d_gene: TRBD1
abundance: few
v_gene: TRBV28
j_gene: TRBJ2-3
CDR3nt: TGTGCCAGCAGCCCATCCTACAGGGGCCAAACTTCCACAGATACGCAGTATTTT
CDR3aa: CASSPSYRGQTSTDTQYF

len: 14
d_gene: TRBD1
abundance: few
v_gene: TRBV7-9
j_gene: TRBJ2-5
CDR3nt: TGTGCCAGCAGCGCGGGACAGGATCAAGAGACCCAGTACTTC
CDR3aa: CASSAGQDQETQYF

len: 14
d_gene: -
abundance: few
v_gene: TRBV15
j_gene: TRBJ1-4
CDR3nt: TGTGCCACCAGCAGAGATGGGACCGCTGAAAAACTGTTTTTT
CDR3aa: CATSRDGTAEKLFF

len: 15
d_gene: -
abundance: -
v_gene: TRBV20-1
j_gene: TRBJ1-2
CDR3nt: TGCAGTGCTAGAGAGTGGAAAGCGGCCTACTATGGCTACACCTTC
CDR3aa: CSAREWKAAYYGYTF

len: 15
d_gene: TRBD2
abundance: many
v_gene: TRBV6-5
j_gene: TRBJ2-1
CDR3nt: TGTGCCAGCAGTTACCGGGCGGGGGTTTACAATGAGCAGTTCTTC
CDR3aa: CASSYRAGVYNEQFF

len: 17
d_gene: TRBD2
abundance: many
v_gene: TRBV14
j_gene: TRBJ2-1
CDR3nt: TGTGCCAGCAGCCAAGAGCGAGGACTAGCCCCCTACAATGAGCAGTTCTTC
CDR3aa: CASSQERGLAPYNEQFF

len: 17
d_gene: -
abundance: -
v_gene: TRBV7-8
j_gene: TRBJ2-3
CDR3nt: TGTGCCAGCAGCAAGGGTTTGGTGGGGCCTATTTTGGATACGCAGTATTTT
CDR3aa: CASSKGLVGPILDTQYF

len: 16
d_gene: TRBD2
abundance: -
v_gene: TRBV5-1
j_gene: TRBJ2-5
CDR3nt: TGCGCCAGCAGCATGTGGACTAGCGGGGGAAAAGAGACCCAGTACTTC
CDR3aa: CASSMWTSGGKETQYF

len: 15
d_gene: TRBD2
abundance: few
v_gene: TRBV4-1
j_gene: TRBJ2-1
CDR3nt: TGCGCCAGCAGCCAAGTTAGCGGGGAGTACAATGAGCAGTTCTTC
CDR3aa: CASSQVSGEYNEQFF

len: 15
d_gene: -
abundance: few
v_gene: TRBV27
j_gene: TRBJ1-6
CDR3nt: TGTGCCAGCAGTTTTTTGGCACCAGATAATTCACCCCTCCACTTT
CDR3aa: CASSFLAPDNSPLHF

len: 14
d_gene: -
abundance: -
v_gene: TRBV11-2
j_gene: TRBJ2-5
CDR3nt: TGTGCCAGCAGCTTAGGGTTGGGGCAGGAGACCCAGTACTTC
CDR3aa: CASSLGLGQETQYF

len: 15
d_gene: -
abundance: -
v_gene: TRBV20-1
j_gene: TRBJ1-6
CDR3nt: TGCAGTGCTAGAGGGTACCGGGCCGATAATTCACCCCTCCACTTT
CDR3aa: CSARGYRADNSPLHF

len: 14
d_gene: -
abundance: many
v_gene: TRBV20-1
j_gene: TRBJ2-4
CDR3nt: TGCAGTGCGGAAGACTACCTAGCCAAAAACATTCAGTACTTC
CDR3aa: CSAEDYLAKNIQYF

len: 13
d_gene: -
abundance: few
v_gene: TRBV12-3/TRBV12-4
j_gene: TRBJ2-3
CDR3nt: TGTGCCAGCAGTTTCCCCCCCGCAGATACGCAGTATTTT
CDR3aa: CASSFPPADTQYF

len: 14
d_gene: TRBD1
abundance: few
v_gene: TRBV6-1
j_gene: TRBJ2-2
CDR3nt: TGTGCCACCGGGGCAGGGGGCGATGCCGGGGAGCTGTTTTTT
CDR3aa: CATGAGGDAGELFF

len: 14
d_gene: TRBD2
abundance: -
v_gene: TRBV12-3/TRBV12-4
j_gene: TRBJ2-3
CDR3nt: TGTGCCAGCAGCCCCACTAGCGACACAGATACGCAGTATTTT
CDR3aa: CASSPTSDTDTQYF

len: 17
d_gene: TRBD2
abundance: few
v_gene: TRBV20-1
j_gene: TRBJ2-1
CDR3nt: TGCAGTGCTAGAGATCGTGGAAGCGGGATATTGTACAATGAGCAGTTCTTC
CDR3aa: CSARDRGSGILYNEQFF

len: 14
d_gene: -
abundance: -
v_gene: TRBV7-6
j_gene: TRBJ2-5
CDR3nt: TGTGCCAGCAGCTTAAGCAGGGTCCAAGAGACCCAGTACTTC
CDR3aa: CASSLSRVQETQYF

len: 12
d_gene: -
abundance: -
v_gene: TRBV7-6
j_gene: TRBJ2-1
CDR3nt: TGTGCCAGCAGCTTAAAGGGAAATGAGCAGTTCTTC
CDR3aa: CASSLKGNEQFF

len: 14
d_gene: TRBD2
abundance: many
v_gene: TRBV7-9
j_gene: TRBJ2-1
CDR3nt: TGTGCCAGCAGGCCCGGGACTACCCTTAGGGAGCAGTTCTTC
CDR3aa: CASRPGTTLREQFF

len: 14
d_gene: -
abundance: -
v_gene: TRBV7-8
j_gene: TRBJ2-1
CDR3nt: TGTGCCAGCAGCTTATGGCAGGGGAGCAATGAGCAGTTCTTC
CDR3aa: CASSLWQGSNEQFF

len: 14
d_gene: -
abundance: -
v_gene: TRBV4-1
j_gene: TRBJ1-5
CDR3nt: TGCGCCAGCAGCCAAAGCATCGGTTATCAGCCCCAGCATTTT
CDR3aa: CASSQSIGYQPQHF

len: 13
d_gene: -
abundance: few
v_gene: TRBV3-1
j_gene: TRBJ2-3
CDR3nt: TGTGCCAGCAGCCCGGACGGCACAGATACGCAGTATTTT
CDR3aa: CASSPDGTDTQYF

len: 15
d_gene: -
abundance: -
v_gene: TRBV7-9
j_gene: TRBJ2-1
CDR3nt: TGTGCCAGCCCAGCTTCGAGGTCAGGCGAGGGTGAGCAGTTCTTC
CDR3aa: CASPASRSGEGEQFF

len: 16
d_gene: TRBD2
abundance: few
v_gene: TRBV7-6
j_gene: TRBJ2-3
CDR3nt: TGTGCCAGCAGCCTCGGACTAGCGCCCGGCACAGATACGCAGTATTTT
CDR3aa: CASSLGLAPGTDTQYF